Each of the 29 T cell receptor beta chains below was sequenced from the same sample in a study of T-cell memory formation after mild COVID-19 (dated by TCRdb to the early 2020s). Library preparation employed 5' RACE. Sequencing relied on an Illumina NovaSeq 6000. TCRdb redid the processing of the public reads, applying fastp at Q25 and MiXCR, and retained in-frame beta chains. Records with the same CDR3 protein are collapsed into one entry carrying the most frequent genes and DNA. This sample holds 550,000 to 600,000 distinct CDR3 sequences; approximately 15% were observed only once. The biggest ten clones account for roughly 7.8% of the sample. The sequenced material came from PBMCs or a T cell subset sorted from them (not recorded which). These receptors all stem from an adult woman who had mild COVID-19 (a few samples of this study predate the infection). The sample titles of this study are shuffled in the database, so cell type and time point are left out; the donor was told from shared clones.

The V call is TRBV7-3, the J call TRBJ1-1; 8 nucleotides agree with TRBD1. This CDR3 has 15 amino acids. V lost 1 base and J lost 7; bases outside the gene matches: 8. Per the germline V gene, CDR1 is SGHTA and CDR2 is FQGTGA. CDR3 nucleotides: TGTGCCAGCAGCTTAAGTAGGACAGGGTGGCTTGAAGCTTTCTTT. Translation: CASSLSRTGWLEAFF.

The V call is TRBV9, the J call TRBJ2-5; 9 bases map to TRBD1. The CDR3 length is 16 residues. Germline CDR1 SGDLS, CDR2 YYNGEE. V shed 2 bases, J shed 3 bases, and the junction held 8 bases outside the gene matches. The CDR3 loop is CASSVGTGKAKETQYF. In DNA, the CDR3 is TGTGCCAGCAGCGTGGGGACAGGGAAGGCCAAAGAGACCCAGTACTTC.

This clonotype was seen repeatedly, ten times or more. The CDR3 sequence is CASARRTSSETGELFF. The CDR3, as DNA: TGTGCCAGCGCCCGGAGGACAAGCAGTGAAACCGGGGAGCTGTTTTTT. This chain joins TRBV6-2 or TRBV6-3 and TRBJ2-2; the D call may be TRBD1 or TRBD2 (5 bases each). Germline V gene lookup returns CDR1 MNHEY and CDR2 SVGEGT. There are 16 residues in the CDR3. V was clipped by 8 bases and J by 5 bases, with 21 bases between them.

The chain joins TRBV3-1 to TRBJ1-2, with D maybe TRBD1 (6 bases). V lost 6 bases, J lost 9 bases, and 23 bases lay in between. The V gene's germline CDR1 is LGHDT and CDR2 YNNKEL (reference sequence). This CDR3 contains 15 residues. The CDR3 DNA follows: TGTGCCAGCAGTAAAAACCGGGCAGGGGCCCTTAGCTACACCTTC. Its protein is CASSKNRAGALSYTF.

This chain uses TRBV7-9 with TRBJ2-5; unclear D gene. This CDR3 comprises 13 residues. The germline V gene encodes CDR1 SEHNR and CDR2 FQNEAQ (reference sequence). V lost 3 bases to trimming and J lost 2 bases, with 7 bases between them. Written as DNA, the CDR3 is TGTGCCAGCAGCTTCCACGCACAAGAGACCCAGTACTTC. Translation gives CASSFHAQETQYF.

This clonotype turned up a few times. The chain has TRBV24-1 and TRBJ2-7; 13 bases line up with TRBD2. The germline V gene encodes CDR1 KGHDR and CDR2 SFDVKD. The V and J ends lost 3 bases and 3 bases, in that order; junction bases with no gene match: 1. The CDR3 is 15 amino acids. CDR3 DNA sequence: TGTGCCACCAGTGATGGGACTAGCGGGAACTACGAGCAGTACTTC. It translates to CATSDGTSGNYEQYF.

This clonotype was recorded many times. The rearrangement uses TRBV5-1 and TRBJ2-2; D remains ambiguous. The CDR3 totals 15 residues. CDR1 and CDR2 (germline): SGHRS, YFSETQ. Trimming pared 0 bases from V and 4 bases from J, leaving 10 bases between. CDR3 residues: CASSLVARLTGELFF. In DNA form, the CDR3 reads TGCGCCAGCAGCTTGGTAGCCAGGCTCACCGGGGAGCTGTTTTTT.

This clonotype was counted ten times or more. V gene TRBV3-1 combines with J gene TRBJ2-1; D could derive from TRBD1 or TRBD2 (7 bases each). The germline V gene encodes CDR1 LGHDT and CDR2 YNNKEL (reference sequence). CDR3 size: 11 residues. The V end was cut by 4 bases, the J end by 14 bases, with 12 bases between. CDR3 loop: CASSRGGGKFF. The DNA for the CDR3 is TGTGCCAGCAGCCGGGGAGGGGGCAAGTTCTTC.

This clonotype was counted a few times. V is TRBV11-2 and J is TRBJ1-1, with D possibly matching TRBD1 (6 bases). The CDR3 extends over 14 amino acids. Germline lookup yields CDR1 SGHAT and CDR2 FQNNGV. V lost 5 bases and J 4 bases, leaving 14 bases between the germline ends. CDR3 sequence (DNA): TGTGCCAGCAGCCCGACAGGACGAGTCACTGAAGCTTTCTTT. Its protein product is CASSPTGRVTEAFF.

The gene calls are TRBV5-1 and TRBJ2-7; TRBD1 matches at 11 bases. The germline CDR1 and CDR2 sequences are SGHRS and YFSETQ. V gave up 2 bases and J gave up 2 bases; unmatched junction bases: 9. This CDR3 region has 17 residues. The CDR3 coding sequence is TGCGCCAGCAGCTTAACCTTTCCGGGACAGGGGGCCTACGAGCAGTACTTC. This codes for CASSLTFPGQGAYEQYF.

This clonotype was counted only a few times. V is TRBV24-1 and J is TRBJ2-1; 11 bases map to TRBD2. Germline CDR1 and CDR2: KGHDR and SFDVKD. The V segment lost 4 bases and the J segment 4 bases; nucleotides outside the gene matches: 5. The length of the CDR3 is 16 residues. The CDR3 sequence: CATSDTSGGAYNEQFF. In nucleotides, the CDR3 is TGTGCCACCAGTGACACTAGCGGGGGCGCTTACAATGAGCAGTTCTTC.

There are a few counts of this clonotype. V usage is TRBV2 and J usage is TRBJ2-1; D is perhaps TRBD2 (7 bases). Germline loops: CDR1 SNHLY, CDR2 FYNNEI. This CDR3 comprises 14 residues. The V gene lost 1 base and the J gene lost 8 bases, with 12 bases spanning the gap. This CDR3 is CASSEDGGGYEQFF. Here the CDR3 DNA reads TGTGCCAGCAGTGAAGATGGGGGGGGCTATGAGCAGTTCTTC.

This clonotype came up a few times. CDR3 sequence (DNA): TGTGCCAGCAGTCGCCGGGACAGGTTCTACAATGAGCAGTTCTTC. Translating gives CASSRRDRFYNEQFF. The chain has TRBV12-3 or TRBV12-4 and TRBJ2-1, with 8 bases lining up with TRBD1. The CDR3 runs to 15 residues. V shed 5 bases, J shed 3 bases, and the junction held 6 bases outside the gene matches.

The chain combines TRBV24-1 with TRBJ2-3; the D gene is possibly TRBD2 (6 bases). CDR3 length equals 15 residues. V lost 4 bases and J 5 bases, leaving 15 bases between the germline ends. Germline V gene lookup returns CDR1 KGHDR and CDR2 SFDVKD. The CDR3: CATSDPGVRRDTQYF. The DNA of the CDR3 is TGTGCCACCAGTGACCCGGGGGTAAGGCGAGATACGCAGTATTTT.

This clonotype has a single count. V usage is TRBV9 and J usage is TRBJ2-2; TRBD1 matches at 7 bases. The CDR3 extends over 15 amino acids. Germline values: CDR1 SGDLS, CDR2 YYNGEE. V shed 2 bases and J 6 bases; nucleotides not matched to a gene: 7. The CDR3 reads CASSVRDRTSGELFF. The CDR3 DNA reads as TGTGCCAGCAGCGTCCGGGACAGAACTTCCGGGGAGCTGTTTTTT.

The V gene is TRBV18, the J gene TRBJ1-3, with a possible D match to TRBD1 (5 bases). The CDR3 has 17 residues. Germline values: CDR1 KGHSH, CDR2 LQKENI. V lost 3 bases and J 0 bases, leaving 15 bases between the germline ends. The CDR3 is CASSPERQLSSGNTIYF. The DNA of the CDR3 is TGTGCCAGCTCACCGGAGAGACAGCTAAGCTCTGGAAACACCATATATTTT.

This clonotype was detected a few times. V is TRBV12-3 or TRBV12-4 and J is TRBJ1-1; D unresolved. This CDR3 spans 14 amino acids. Trimming removed 2 bases from V and 0 bases from J, with 7 bases in between. The CDR3 loop reads CASSLFSVNTEAFF. The CDR3 bases are TGTGCCAGCAGTTTATTTTCGGTGAACACTGAAGCTTTCTTT.

V usage is TRBV13 and J usage is TRBJ2-1; 9 positions match TRBD1. Germline CDR1 is PRHDT and CDR2 is FYEKMQ (reference sequence). The V segment lost 4 bases and the J segment 15 bases; nucleotides outside the gene matches: 7. The CDR3 has 12 amino acids. In DNA, the CDR3 is TGTGCCAGCAGCTCCTCCGGGACAGGGCCGTTCTTC. Residues: CASSSSGTGPFF.

This clonotype was seen only a few times. The V gene is TRBV20-1, the J gene TRBJ1-2; D remains unclear. CDR3 size: 13 residues. Germline CDR1 reads DFQATT; CDR2 reads SNEGSKA (reference sequence). V was cut by 3 bases and J by 4 bases, with 12 bases left in between. The CDR3, as DNA: TGCAGTGCTAGTGAGCAGAACCCCTATGGCTACACCTTC. The encoded protein is CSASEQNPYGYTF.

The J gene is TRBJ2-7, the V gene TRBV12-3 or TRBV12-4, with a tentative D call TRBD2 (6 bases). The germline V and J ends were trimmed by 7 bases and 6 bases, with 16 bases remaining between them. This CDR3 contains 13 residues. The CDR3 protein is CASTKGIGSEQYF. The CDR3 DNA reads as TGTGCCAGCACTAAAGGAATCGGGAGCGAGCAGTACTTC.

The chain uses TRBV9 and TRBJ2-7; D possibly corresponds to TRBD1 (5 bases). Trimming left V 5 bases short and J 6 bases short, with 18 bases between. The germline gives CDR1 SGDLS, CDR2 YYNGEE. CDR3 size: 14 residues. Here the CDR3 DNA reads TGTGCCAGCAGTCCATCTCAGGGTTTCGGCGAGCAGTACTTC. Its translation is CASSPSQGFGEQYF.

This chain's CDR3 is CASHPTEGYGYTF. In DNA, the CDR3 is TGTGCCAGCCACCCGACAGAGGGCTATGGCTACACCTTC. The chain recombines TRBV6-2 or TRBV6-3 with TRBJ1-2; TRBD1 is a possible D gene (5 bases). There are 13 residues in the CDR3. The V and J ends lost 8 bases and 4 bases respectively, with 14 bases between them. Germline V gene sequence: CDR1 MNHEY, CDR2 SVGEGT.

This clonotype showed up just a few times. V gene TRBV15 combines with J gene TRBJ1-3; 7 bases map to TRBD1. The V and J ends lost 0 bases and 2 bases, in that order; junction bases with no gene match: 4. The germline V gene has CDR1 LNHNV and CDR2 YYDKDF (reference sequence). The length of the CDR3 is 16 residues. The CDR3 DNA reads TGTGCCACCAGCAGAGAGAGACAGGGAACTGGAAACACCATATATTTT. This encodes CATSRERQGTGNTIYF.

The chain recombines TRBV7-9 with TRBJ2-2; no definite D call. The CDR3 is 16 residues long. V shed 2 bases and J shed 0 bases, with 10 bases lying between them. The germline V gene encodes CDR1 SEHNR and CDR2 FQNEAQ (reference sequence). The CDR3 loop reads CASSLSGLANTGELFF. CDR3 DNA sequence: TGTGCCAGCAGCTTATCGGGTCTTGCGAACACCGGGGAGCTGTTTTTT.

Only a few counts were recorded for this clonotype. The chain carries TRBV6-6 and TRBJ1-2; D remains ambiguous. CDR3 length: 15 amino acids. Trimming removed 6 bases from V and 5 bases from J, with 19 bases in between. Germline-derived CDR1 and CDR2 are MNHNY and SVGAGI (reference sequence). The CDR3 is CASSPRSDPSYGYTF. CDR3 sequence (DNA): TGTGCCAGCAGCCCCAGGTCCGACCCCTCTTATGGCTACACCTTC.

This clonotype is a singleton in its sample. The CDR3 loop reads CASSPTPLKGEQFF. The CDR3 coding sequence is TGTGCCAGCTCACCGACACCTTTAAAAGGTGAGCAGTTCTTC. This chain uses TRBV18 with TRBJ2-1; D gene ambiguous. The CDR3 extends over 14 amino acids. The germline V and J ends were trimmed by 3 bases and 9 bases, with 15 bases remaining between them. Germline values: CDR1 KGHSH, CDR2 LQKENI.

This clonotype was counted many times. The chain employs TRBV29-1 and TRBJ2-3; D not certain. The germline V and J ends were trimmed by 7 bases and 1 base, with 9 bases remaining between them. The CDR3 contains 12 residues. Germline lookup yields CDR1 SQVTM and CDR2 ANQGSEA. The CDR3 coding sequence is TGCAGCGCCGGGCTAGGCACAGATACGCAGTATTTT. Its translation is CSAGLGTDTQYF.

This clonotype has just a few counts. CDR3 region: CASSTEQGAFLNSPLHF. The CDR3 DNA reads TGTGCCAGCAGCACTGAACAGGGGGCGTTTTTAAATTCACCCCTCCACTTT. V usage is TRBV5-5 and J usage is TRBJ1-6; 9 bases are a match to TRBD1. The germline V gene encodes CDR1 SGHKS and CDR2 YYEKEE (reference sequence). V lost 4 bases to trimming and J lost 7 bases; unmatched junction nucleotides: 12. The length of the CDR3 is 17 residues.

The genes are TRBV4-1 and TRBJ2-7; the D call may be TRBD1 or TRBD2 (5 bases each). The ends were cut back, 4 bases at V and 8 bases at J, with 18 bases in the middle. Germline CDR1 is MGHRA and CDR2 is YSYEKL. The CDR3 runs 14 residues. The CDR3 DNA sequence: TGCGCCAGCAGCCCCGGGACGGTCCCTAGTAAGCAGTACTTC. Amino acids: CASSPGTVPSKQYF.